These 30 T cell receptor beta chains were all obtained from the same sample, sequenced in a study of Graves' ophthalmopathy and Graves' hyperthyroidism (dated by TCRdb to the late 2010s). The sequencing machine was an Illumina HiSeq 2000. For repertoire sequencing, the TCR beta CDR3 regions were amplified from RNA transcripts. A first-round RT-PCR used HTBI primers with the Qiagen OneStep RT-PCR kit, followed by a second-round multiplex PCR, size selection and purification. The public reads were quality trimmed at Q25 with fastp and then assembled into clones with MiXCR by TCRdb, keeping productive beta chains. Identical CDR3 protein sequences are pooled into one entry, listed with their most common genes and DNA. Here the sample has under 250,000 distinct CDR3 sequences; roughly 21% occur a single time. Roughly 44% of the sample is in the top ten clones. The sequenced sample consisted of peripheral blood. Receptors originate from a woman between 45 and 65 years old with Graves' ophthalmopathy. Donor details come from another sample of the same person, matched by shared clones.

The V gene is TRBV14, the J gene TRBJ2-2; TRBD1 matches 7 bases. The CDR3 length is 17 residues. The V and J ends lost 4 bases and 2 bases, in that order; junction bases with no gene match: 10. In germline, CDR1 is SGHDN, CDR2 FVKESK. This chain's CDR3 is CASSPWTGTANTGELFF. In nucleotides, the CDR3 is TGTGCCAGCAGCCCTTGGACCGGGACAGCCAACACCGGGGAGCTGTTTTTT.

The V call is TRBV7-3, the J call TRBJ1-2; 7 bases line up with TRBD1. Germline lookup yields CDR1 SGHTA and CDR2 FQGTGA. The CDR3 contains 13 residues. The V gene end was trimmed by 5 bases and the J gene end by 6 bases; junction bases not matched to a gene: 6. The CDR3 here is CASSRSTGHGYTF. CDR3 nucleotide sequence: TGTGCCAGCAGCCGCTCGACAGGGCATGGCTACACCTTC.

Notes on this clonotype: This may come from a read error, since a much larger clone is one base off. The rearrangement uses TRBV2 and TRBJ2-7, with D unresolved. Germline CDR1 and CDR2: SNHLY and FYNNEI. V was pared by 5 bases and J by 2 bases, with 7 bases between. The CDR3 is 12 residues long. This chain's CDR3 is CASSRSTYEQYF. DNA of the CDR3: TGTGCCAGCAGTAGATCTACCTACGAGCAGTACTTC.

Ten or more counts support this clonotype. The chain is built from TRBV11-2 and TRBJ2-5; D gene ambiguous. The CDR3 runs to 14 residues. Germline V gives CDR1 SGHAT, CDR2 FQNNGV. V lost 8 bases, J lost 1 base, and 14 bases lay in between. Here the CDR3 reads CASSLVLGQETQYF. CDR3 sequence (DNA): TGTGCCAGCTCCCTAGTGCTGGGCCAAGAGACCCAGTACTTC.

The genes are TRBV11-2 and TRBJ2-5, with D tentatively TRBD1 (6 bases). The germline V gene encodes CDR1 SGHAT and CDR2 FQNNGV. V lost 1 base and J 1 base, leaving 13 bases between the germline ends. The CDR3 is made up of 16 amino acids. The CDR3 coding sequence is TGTGCCAGCAGCTTAGGGTCGGACAGAATCCAAGAGACCCAGTACTTC. Translation gives CASSLGSDRIQETQYF.

This clonotype was detected many times. As DNA, the CDR3 is TGTGCCATCAGTGAAGGGACAGGGGGCGGCGGCAATCAGCCCCAGCATTTT. It codes for CAISEGTGGGGNQPQHF. The gene calls are TRBV10-3 and TRBJ1-5, with TRBD1 matching over 12 bases. V lost 3 bases to trimming and J lost 2 bases; unmatched junction nucleotides: 5. From germline, CDR1 is ENHRY and CDR2 SYGVKD. CDR3 size: 17 residues.

This clonotype was counted ten times or more. The rearrangement links TRBV6-5 to TRBJ1-5; D gene uncertain. In germline, CDR1 is MNHEY, CDR2 SVGAGI. With 0 bases removed from V and 4 bases from J, the gap between germline ends came to 4 bases. CDR3 length: 13 residues. For the CDR3, the DNA is TGTGCCAGCAGTTACTCGGCAAATCAGCCCCAGCATTTT. This encodes CASSYSANQPQHF.

This chain uses TRBV7-9 with TRBJ2-7, with 9 nucleotides matching TRBD2. V shed 5 bases and J 6 bases; nucleotides not matched to a gene: 8. There are 14 residues in the CDR3. The germline V gene encodes CDR1 SEHNR and CDR2 FQNEAQ (reference sequence). CDR3 in amino acids: CASSPGLAGSEQYF. In DNA, the CDR3 is TGTGCCAGCAGCCCCGGGCTAGCGGGATCCGAGCAGTACTTC.

This clonotype was found a few times. J is TRBJ1-5 and V is TRBV5-5; D is undetermined. V lost 0 bases and J lost 3, with 7 bases in between. This CDR3 contains 14 residues. Germline-derived CDR1 and CDR2 are SGHKS and YYEKEE (reference sequence). The CDR3, as DNA: TGTGCCAGCAGCTTGGAGCAGAACAATCAGCCCCAGCATTTT. It translates to CASSLEQNNQPQHF.

This clonotype was seen at least ten times. This chain connects TRBV29-1 to TRBJ2-7; 10 nucleotides align to TRBD2. Germline V lookup: CDR1 SQVTM, CDR2 ANQGSEA. J was trimmed by 9 bases and V by 5 bases; bases with no gene match: 13. The CDR3 spans 14 residues. CDR3 nucleotide sequence: TGCAGCGTTACCCTGGGGCTAGCGGGAGAAGGGCAGTACTTC. Amino acid sequence: CSVTLGLAGEGQYF.

This clonotype has only one observation. The chain carries TRBV6-1 and TRBJ1-1; no firm D call. Germline loops: CDR1 MNHNS, CDR2 SASEGT. V lost 3 bases and J lost 1, with 6 bases in between. The CDR3 totals 13 residues. CDR3 sequence reads: CASSEIPNTEAFF. CDR3 sequence (DNA): TGTGCCAGCAGTGAGATCCCGAACACTGAAGCTTTCTTT.

This clonotype was observed many times. This rearrangement joins TRBV20-1 to TRBJ2-5; no clear D gene. V was pared by 4 bases and J by 0 bases, with 6 bases between. The CDR3 totals 12 residues. Germline V gene lookup returns CDR1 DFQATT and CDR2 SNEGSKA (reference sequence). The CDR3 spells CSANGHQETQYF. In DNA form, the CDR3 reads TGCAGTGCTAACGGGCACCAAGAGACCCAGTACTTC.

This clonotype was picked up many times. The chain employs TRBV6-1 and TRBJ2-7; 8 nucleotides align to TRBD2. Germline values: CDR1 MNHNS, CDR2 SASEGT. J was trimmed by 6 bases and V by 4 bases; bases with no gene match: 8. This CDR3 comprises 14 residues. CDR3 nucleotide sequence: TGTGCCAGCAGTGGCCCAGCGGGAGTACTCGAGCAGTACTTC. Protein sequence: CASSGPAGVLEQYF.

This clonotype showed up many times. The V call is TRBV30, the J call TRBJ1-3; the D is unclear. This CDR3 region has 14 residues. Trimming shortened V by 0 bases and J by 8 bases, and 14 bases separated the two germline ends. CDR1 GTSNPN and CDR2 SVGIG come from the germline V gene (reference sequence). The CDR3 loop reads CAWSVGGFEDTIYF. DNA for the CDR3: TGTGCCTGGAGTGTAGGAGGTTTCGAGGACACCATATATTTT.

CDR3 amino acids: CASSLNRNFNSPLHF. The CDR3 coding sequence is TGTGCCAGCAGCTTAAACAGAAACTTTAATTCACCCCTCCACTTT. This chain links TRBV7-2 with TRBJ1-6; D gene ambiguous. V was cut by 2 bases and J by 6 bases, with 11 bases left in between. CDR3 length: 15 amino acids. Germline V gives CDR1 SGHTA, CDR2 FQGNSA.

This clonotype was recorded at least ten times. CDR3 in amino acids: CATRGGVNQPQHF. CDR3 coding DNA: TGTGCCACCAGGGGAGGGGTTAATCAGCCCCAGCATTTT. This chain joins TRBV24-1 and TRBJ1-5; D may be TRBD1 (5 bases). The CDR3 totals 13 residues. Germline V gene data show CDR1 as KGHDR and CDR2 as SFDVKD. The V end was cut by 7 bases, the J end by 4 bases, with 10 bases between.

Ten or more counts support this clonotype. The chain carries TRBV20-1 and TRBJ1-6; 11 nucleotides line up with TRBD1. The ends lost 4 bases at V and 7 bases at J; junction bases unmatched: 6. The germline V gene has CDR1 DFQATT and CDR2 SNEGSKA (reference sequence). The CDR3 loop spans 15 amino acids. The CDR3 nucleotides read TGCAGTGCTACCCGGACAGGGGGCAGAAATTCACCCCTCCACTTT. Translated: CSATRTGGRNSPLHF.

A few counts support this clonotype. The chain employs TRBV4-2 and TRBJ1-1, with D maybe TRBD1 (5 bases). Trimming removed 0 bases at V and 5 bases at J, with 16 bases between. The CDR3 runs to 16 residues. Per germline, CDR1 LGHNA and CDR2 YNFKEQ. CDR3 in DNA: TGTGCCAGCAGCCAAGAAGCGTTGAGGGGAAATACTGAAGCTTTCTTT. Encoded protein: CASSQEALRGNTEAFF.

In the case of this clonotype: Compared with germline, one end of the junction differs, possibly owing to a read error. DNA for the CDR3: TGTGCCAGCAGCAGGGGACAGGGTTACGAGCGGTACTTC. Protein sequence: CASSRGQGYERYF. V usage is TRBV9 and J usage is TRBJ2-7, with 9 bases fitting TRBD1. This CDR3 is 13 amino acids long. Germline lookup yields CDR1 SGDLS and CDR2 YYNGEE.

A single count supports this clonotype. The rearrangement links TRBV2 to TRBJ2-7; 8 bases fit TRBD1. V shed 7 bases, J shed 0 bases, and the junction held 8 bases outside the gene matches. Germline V lookup: CDR1 SNHLY, CDR2 FYNNEI. This CDR3 has 15 residues. The DNA for the CDR3 is TGTGCCAGCAAAGTGGACAGGGCGAACTCCTACGAGCAGTACTTC. Encoded protein: CASKVDRANSYEQYF. The variable domain in full, with the rest retrieved from reference TRBV2 and TRBJ2-7, is EPEVTQTPSHQVTQMGQEVILRCVPISNHLYFYWYRQILGQKVEFLVSFYNNEISEKSEIFDDQFSVERPDGSNFTLKIRSTKLEDSAMYFCASKVDRANSYEQYFGPGTRLTVT.

Only a few counts were recorded for this clonotype. Written as DNA, the CDR3 is TGTGCCAGCAGTGGGGACCGTCGGCCCCAGCATTTT. Translating it yields CASSGDRRPQHF. The chain is built from TRBV2 and TRBJ1-5; perhaps TRBD1 as D (5 bases). The CDR3 has 12 amino acids. With 4 bases removed from V and 9 bases from J, the gap between germline ends came to 10 bases. Germline values: CDR1 SNHLY, CDR2 FYNNEI.

This clonotype has a count of ten or more. The genes are TRBV19 and TRBJ1-1; D gene unclear. Germline CDR1 LNHDA, CDR2 SQIVND (reference sequence). V lost 5 bases to trimming and J lost 0 bases, with 10 bases between them. The CDR3 totals 14 residues. Here the CDR3 DNA reads TGTGCCAGTAGTTCATACCGCCTGAACACTGAAGCTTTCTTT. It is translated as CASSSYRLNTEAFF.

This clonotype was counted ten times or more. The genes are TRBV4-1 and TRBJ1-6; tentative D call: TRBD1 (6 bases). This CDR3 is built from 15 residues. The V end lost 4 bases, the J end lost 9 bases, and 16 bases lay between the germline ends. Germline V CDR1 and CDR2: MGHRA, YSYEKL. The CDR3 loop reads CASSPPGGTGSPLHF. CDR3 nucleotides: TGCGCCAGCAGCCCCCCGGGGGGCACTGGTTCACCCCTCCACTTT.

This clonotype was found many times. The gene calls are TRBV11-1 and TRBJ1-1, with 8 nucleotides matching TRBD1. Germline CDR1 reads SGHAT; CDR2 reads FQDESV (reference sequence). Unmatched junction bases numbered 6, after V lost 5 bases and J lost 1 base. This CDR3 is 15 amino acids long. CDR3 coding DNA: TGTGCCAGCAGCGCCCAGGGACAGGCGAACACTGAAGCTTTCTTT. Its protein is CASSAQGQANTEAFF.

This clonotype was seen at least ten times. This chain uses TRBV7-2 with TRBJ2-2; D perhaps matches TRBD1 (5 bases). V was clipped by 5 bases and J by 11 bases, with 12 bases between them. The CDR3 loop spans 12 amino acids. Germline assignment: CDR1 SGHTA and CDR2 FQGNSA. The DNA of the CDR3 is TGTGCCAGCAGCCTACTGGGGCGAGAGCTGTTTTTT. It specifies CASSLLGRELFF.

This clonotype was picked up many times. CDR3 amino acids: CASRRDRASNQPQHF. CDR3 sequence (DNA): TGTGCCAGCAGACGGGACAGAGCTTCCAATCAGCCCCAGCATTTT. This sequence joins TRBV7-8 and TRBJ1-5; 7 nucleotides match TRBD1. V shed 6 bases and J 3 bases; nucleotides not matched to a gene: 8. Germline CDR1 SGHVS, CDR2 FQNEAQ. The CDR3 loop spans 15 amino acids.

This clonotype was detected ten times or more. In nucleotides, the CDR3 is TGTGCCAGCAGTGAAGGCGGACGGGGGCCCCAGCATTTT. It translates to CASSEGGRGPQHF. This chain joins TRBV6-1 and TRBJ1-5; no definite D call. CDR1 MNHNS and CDR2 SASEGT come from the germline V gene. Deletions cut 1 base from V and 9 bases from J, with 10 bases between. The CDR3 is 13 residues long.

Ten or more counts support this clonotype. DNA of the CDR3: TGTGCCAGCAATTACGGGACTAGCGGGAACAATGAGCAGTTCTTC. Amino acid sequence: CASNYGTSGNNEQFF. J is TRBJ2-1 and V is TRBV2, with 13 bases matching TRBD2. This CDR3 is 15 amino acids long. J gave up 5 bases and V 7 bases, and 5 bases lay outside the gene matches. From germline, CDR1 is SNHLY and CDR2 FYNNEI.

A note on this clonotype: Since a much larger clone is just one base distant, this may be a read error. The genes are TRBV5-1 and TRBJ2-5; D is unresolved. The germline gives CDR1 SGHRS, CDR2 YFSETQ. The ends were cut back, 0 bases at V and 4 bases at J, with 10 bases in the middle. The CDR3 runs 14 residues. CDR3 nucleotide sequence: TGCGCCAGCAGCTTGGAGGGTGCAAGAGAGACCCAGTACTTC. Amino acids: CASSLEGARETQYF.

This clonotype was recorded many times. This chain uses TRBV6-1 with TRBJ2-5; D remains unclear. This CDR3 is 13 amino acids long. Germline V CDR1 and CDR2: MNHNS, SASEGT. The germline V and J ends were trimmed by 4 bases and 1 base, with 7 bases remaining between them. The CDR3 sequence is CASSVASQETQYF. CDR3 sequence (DNA): TGTGCCAGCAGTGTCGCTTCCCAAGAGACCCAGTACTTC.